What follows describes a single T cell receptor (beta chain). The antigen is undetermined. This specimen belongs to a study of cytomegalovirus exposure and HLA in healthy donors. Whole-study findings and limits: Some V segments could not be told apart, so they were left out, TRBV6-2 and TRBV6-3 among them. Apparent HLA restriction characterized most CMV-associated TCR beta chains in a later analysis. Analysis was performed later, and it showed HLA-associated TCR beta chains to be more clonally expanded than equally common others. Associated with cytomegalovirus, according to the listing, were approximately 160 TCR beta chains.

The PCR ran on 60 Vbeta and 13 Jbeta primers. Clones were sequenced by immunoSEQ multiplex PCR, and TCRdb holds only the in-frame ones, with some missing. The top ten clones hold 12% of a sample with approximately 50,000 clones, roughly 60% of them seen once. From germline, CDR1 is SGHTA and CDR2 FQGTGA. The CDR3 is 15 residues long. V was pared by 2 bases and J by 6 bases, with 14 bases between. The chain couples TRBV7-3 to TRBJ2-1; possibly TRBD2 for D (7 bases). The clonotype was recovered from a human donor in good health. Material for sequencing was PBMCs. The CDR3 DNA follows: TGTGCCAGCAGCTTATTACGGGGGGCATTCAATGAGCAGTTCTTC. Its protein is CASSLLRGAFNEQFF.